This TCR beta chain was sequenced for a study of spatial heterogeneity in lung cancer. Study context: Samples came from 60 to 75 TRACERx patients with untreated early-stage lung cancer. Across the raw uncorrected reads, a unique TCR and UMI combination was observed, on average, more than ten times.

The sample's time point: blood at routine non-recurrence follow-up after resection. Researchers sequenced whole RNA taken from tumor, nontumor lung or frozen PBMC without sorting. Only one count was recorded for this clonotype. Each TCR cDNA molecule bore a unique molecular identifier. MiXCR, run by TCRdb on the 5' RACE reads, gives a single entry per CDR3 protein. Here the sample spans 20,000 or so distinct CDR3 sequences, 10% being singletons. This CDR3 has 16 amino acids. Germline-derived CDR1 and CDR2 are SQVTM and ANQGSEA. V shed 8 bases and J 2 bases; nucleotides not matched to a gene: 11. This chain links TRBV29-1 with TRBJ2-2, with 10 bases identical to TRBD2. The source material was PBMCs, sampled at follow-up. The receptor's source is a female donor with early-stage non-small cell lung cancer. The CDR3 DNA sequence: TGCAGCACAGCCCGGACTAGCGGACCAAACACCGGGGAGCTGTTTTTT. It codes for CSTARTSGPNTGELFF.